This TCR beta chain derives from a study of tumor and adjacent non-tumor tissue in lung cancer. On the study more broadly: There were 12 adenocarcinoma, 2 squamous cell carcinoma and 1 small cell lung cancer cases.

Notes on the study in general: Top 100 clones took a larger repertoire share in normal lung. TCR diversity was significantly greater in tumor than normal lung tissue.

This sample's RNA came from whole unsorted tissue. Chemotherapy-naive patients with new lung cancer underwent thoracic surgery in China, August–November 2014. On this clonotype: Its antigen is unidentified. Sequence at one end of the junction differs from germline and may be a read error.

TCRbeta libraries were built with three rounds of nested PCR, modified from ARM-PCR. One entry per CDR3 protein results from TCRdb running MiXCR on the multiplex PCR reads. The profile covers about 110,000 distinct CDR3 sequences, with around 82% appearing a single time and under 25% taken by the ten largest. Germline V lookup: CDR1 SEHNR, CDR2 FQNEAQ (reference sequence). The CDR3 is made up of 13 amino acids. The origin of this receptor is a man aged 70-80 years with non-small cell lung cancer. The chain links TRBV7-9 to TRBJ1-1; a possible D gene is TRBD1 (5 bases). What was sequenced was lung tumor tissue. The CDR3 DNA is TGTGCCAGTAGCTTAGGAAGACAGCTTGAAGCTTTCTTT. Translation: CASSLGRQLEAFF.